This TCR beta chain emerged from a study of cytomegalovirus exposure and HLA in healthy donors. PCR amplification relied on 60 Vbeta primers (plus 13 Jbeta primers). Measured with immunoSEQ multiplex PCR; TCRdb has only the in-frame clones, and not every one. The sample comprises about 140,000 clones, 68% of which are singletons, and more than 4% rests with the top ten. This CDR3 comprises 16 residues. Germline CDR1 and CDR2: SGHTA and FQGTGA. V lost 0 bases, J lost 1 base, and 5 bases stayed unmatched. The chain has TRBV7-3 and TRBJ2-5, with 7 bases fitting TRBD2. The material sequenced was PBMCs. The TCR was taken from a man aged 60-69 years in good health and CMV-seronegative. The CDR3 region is CASSLTSASGQETQYF. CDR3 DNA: TGTGCCAGCAGCTTAACGTCAGCTAGCGGCCAAGAGACCCAGTACTTC.